This T cell receptor beta chain was identified in a study of a mutant IDH1 vaccine in newly diagnosed glioma. Noted time point: week 47, end of study. Each dose of the vaccine consisted of 300 ug of mutant IDH1 20-mer peptide, with topical imiquimod. With regard to this clone: Its cognate antigen is unknown.

Profiling relied on immunoSEQ multiplex PCR, and the TCRdb table lists in-frame clones only, not all of them. The sample has nearly 50,000 clones, roughly 83% seen once. Germline V CDR1 and CDR2: MDHEN, SYDVKM. The CDR3 is made up of 16 amino acids. The germline V and J ends were trimmed by 4 bases and 3 bases, with 18 bases remaining between them. The sequence was collected from a woman aged 25-40 years with glioma. Some clones in this sample may be carry-over from other donors' samples. The sequences come from PBMCs, collected from a glioma patient whose treatment included an IDH1 peptide vaccine. The rearrangement joins TRBV28 to TRBJ1-1, with TRBD1 as a possible D gene (6 bases). CDR3 in DNA: TGTGCCAGCAGTTCTCATCTTAGGGGGGGCGACACTGAAGCTTTCTTT. It translates to CASSSHLRGGDTEAFF. Combining the CDR3 with reference TRBV28 and TRBJ1-1 gives the whole variable domain DVKVTQSSRYLVKRTGEKVFLECVQDMDHENMFWYRQDPGLGLRLIYFSYDVKMKEKGDIPEGYSVSREKKERFSLILESASTNQTSMYLCASSSHLRGGDTEAFFGQGTRLTVV.